The clone carrying this T cell receptor beta chain was seen ten or more times. One end of the junction varies from germline; a read error may be responsible. The sample originates from a study of blood T cells in healthy people across ages. As for the study in general: Per every two T cells, about one barcoded beta molecule was captured by template switching.

The authors ran a second PCR of about 6 to 11 cycles using a sample-barcoded 5' primer and a J-beta primer mix. Every sample gave at least 2.5 million paired-end reads containing CDR3. Using its own MiXCR run on the 5' RACE reads, TCRdb lists one record per CDR3 protein. The sample lists fewer than 700,000 distinct CDR3 sequences; roughly 41% were seen once. The CDR3 runs to 12 residues. In germline, CDR1 is KGHSH, CDR2 LQKENI. The clonotype was recovered from a man at least 80 years old in good health. The specimen sequenced was blood. The chain joins TRBV18 to TRBJ2-5; D is unresolved. The chain's CDR3 is CASSTPQETQYF. The CDR3 DNA follows: TGTGCCAGCTCAACACCCCAAGAGACCCAGTACTTC.